The present entry profiles one TCR beta chain with its context. As handled by the study authors: Quantification of nucleated cells was approximated via reference gene primer amplification. Only in-frame clones appear in the TCRdb table, and some are missing; sequencing was by immunoSEQ multiplex PCR. V and J calls and clone size follow that table, whereas D and trimming were derived from the DNA. The sample has 650,000 to 800,000 clones; about 87% are singletons. This entry comes from a study of blood T cell repertoires in COVID-19. Whole-study context: From the United States, Italy and Spain came samples of acute and convalescent COVID-19. Sample material is recorded as cDNA or gDNA derived from T cells, B-cell-depleted T cells, or PBMCs.

Material: peripheral blood. The receptor comes from a woman aged 18-30 years with acute or convalescent COVID-19.

CDR3 sequence reads: CASIEGNTIYF. DNA for the CDR3: TGCGCCAGTATAGAGGGAAACACCATATATTTT. The chain has TRBV5-1 and TRBJ1-3, with D uncertain. The CDR3 has 11 residues. Trimming shortened V by 8 bases and J by 4 bases, and 7 bases separated the two germline ends. Germline V gene data show CDR1 as SGHRS and CDR2 as YFSETQ. Based on the CDR3 plus reference TRBV5-1 and TRBJ1-3, the full variable domain is KAGVTQTPRYLIKTRGQQVTLSCSPISGHRSVSWYQQTPGQGLQFLFEYFSETQRNKGNFPGRFSGRQFSNSRSEMNVSTLELGDSALYLCASIEGNTIYFGEGSWLTVV.